The sequence of this T cell receptor beta chain was determined in a study of T-cell reconstitution after alpha-beta-depleted transplantation in children. This CDR3 region has 15 residues. The V end lost 1 base, the J end lost 6 bases, and 14 bases lay between the germline ends. Regarding the study as a whole: It was reported that alpha-beta T cells came from several hundred expanded graft clones (about two months after transplant). Hyperexpanded clones declined; after one year, newly produced T cells mostly supplied diversity. Some patients' high day-60 TCRbeta diversity was attributed to recipient cells surviving conditioning.

TCRbeta library preparation incorporated unique molecular identifiers. Using its own MiXCR run on the PCR reads, TCRdb lists one record per CDR3 protein. In the table there are around 120,000 distinct CDR3 sequences, under 25% of which are singletons. This clonotype was seen a single time. Antigen specificity is unknown. The sequence was collected from a male patient between 2 and 10 years old who had a stem cell transplant for chronic granulomatous disease, so the T cells may come from the graft donor. The sequences come from PBMCs, mostly from graft donor cells, collected 180 days after TCRalphabeta/CD19-depleted stem cell transplant. The V and J genes are TRBV12-3 or TRBV12-4 and TRBJ2-3; D possibly corresponds to TRBD2 (6 bases). Here the CDR3 DNA reads TGTGCCAGCAGTTTAGGGCGGGACGCCTCGGATACGCAGTATTTT. Translated, it gives CASSLGRDASDTQYF.